One sample yielded the 24 T cell receptor beta chains listed below, sequenced in a study of cytomegalovirus exposure and HLA in healthy donors. The primer mix had 60 Vbeta and 13 Jbeta primers. The protocol was immunoSEQ multiplex PCR, while the TCRdb copy is restricted to in-frame clones and leaves out a portion. The sample carries over 45,000 clones, 75% to 85% recorded once. Sequenced input: PBMCs. All receptors derive from a man aged 30-40 years in good health and CMV-seronegative.

This chain uses TRBV7-9 with TRBJ2-1; 8 bases align to TRBD1. CDR3 length: 15 amino acids. Per the germline V gene, CDR1 is SEHNR and CDR2 is FQNEAQ (reference sequence). Trimming cost V 5 bases and J 0 bases; bases outside gene matches: 3. CDR3 in DNA: TGTGCCAGCAGCCGACAGGGGAGCTCCTACAATGAGCAGTTCTTC. It yields the protein CASSRQGSSYNEQFF.

This chain links TRBV6-1 with TRBJ2-5; 13 bases line up with TRBD2. CDR1 and CDR2 from the germline V gene are MNHNS and SASEGT. The CDR3 spans 15 residues. The V gene end was trimmed by 2 bases and the J gene end by 5 bases; junction bases not matched to a gene: 2. CDR3 DNA sequence: TGTGCCAGCAGTGAAACTAGCGGGGGGGCCGAGACCCAGTACTTC. As protein: CASSETSGGAETQYF.

This clone was detected a few times. This chain joins TRBV29-1 and TRBJ2-1; D is perhaps TRBD2 (5 bases). This CDR3 comprises 12 residues. Trimming took 4 bases from V and 9 from J, leaving 13 bases between them. Germline V gene sequence: CDR1 SQVTM, CDR2 ANQGSEA. The CDR3 DNA follows: TGCAGCGTTGTTGGAGGCCGGGGTGAGCAGTTCTTC. Its translation: CSVVGGRGEQFF.

The chain has TRBV5-5 and TRBJ2-1, with 7 bases matching TRBD2. This CDR3 has 14 residues. Trimming removed 4 bases from V and 8 bases from J; junction bases left unmatched: 9. The germline gives CDR1 SGHKS, CDR2 YYEKEE (reference sequence). In DNA form, the CDR3 reads TGTGCCAGCAGCCCTGGACTAGTGGTCCATGAGCAGTTCTTC. Amino acids: CASSPGLVVHEQFF.

The gene calls are TRBV10-3 and TRBJ2-7, with TRBD2 as a possible D gene (6 bases). The CDR3 sequence is 16 residues long. V lost 2 bases and J 2 bases, leaving 16 bases between the germline ends. Germline V gene sequence: CDR1 ENHRY, CDR2 SYGVKD. The chain's CDR3 is CAISEPPSGPPYEQYF. The CDR3 DNA sequence: TGTGCCATCAGTGAGCCCCCCAGCGGGCCCCCCTACGAGCAGTACTTC.

The rearrangement links TRBV18 to TRBJ1-5; no firm D call. From germline, CDR1 is KGHSH and CDR2 LQKENI. The CDR3 contains 13 residues. Trimming removed 4 bases at V and 4 bases at J, with 8 bases between. CDR3 in DNA: TGTGCCAGCTCACAAACCAGGAATCAGCCCCAGCATTTT. Protein: CASSQTRNQPQHF.

The genes are TRBV9 and TRBJ2-1; 11 bases are a match to TRBD2. CDR1 SGDLS and CDR2 YYNGEE come from the germline V gene. The J segment lost 3 bases and the V segment lost 0 bases, leaving 2 bases of the junction unmatched. This CDR3 is 16 amino acids long. Here the CDR3 DNA reads TGTGCCAGCAGCGTAGTGGGACTAGCGGTCTACAATGAGCAGTTCTTC. This encodes CASSVVGLAVYNEQFF.

The rearrangement joins TRBV4-3 to TRBJ2-3; 8 bases are shared with TRBD2. The trim removed 1 base at V and 2 bases at J, leaving 8 bases unmatched. CDR1 is LGHNA and CDR2 is YSLEER in the germline V gene. The CDR3 is 17 amino acids. CDR3 amino acids: CASSQGARGGLTDTQYF. The CDR3 DNA follows: TGCGCCAGCAGCCAAGGGGCCCGGGGGGGCCTCACAGATACGCAGTATTTT.

This clone has a single count. The chain is built from TRBV6-5 and TRBJ2-7; D gene uncertain. Germline V gene data show CDR1 as MNHEY and CDR2 as SVGAGI. V lost 0 bases, J lost 2 bases, and 11 bases lay in between. The CDR3 runs 15 residues. CDR3 sequence reads: CASSYSTAATYEQYF. In nucleotides, the CDR3 is TGTGCCAGCAGTTACTCGACCGCGGCCACCTACGAGCAGTACTTC.

J is TRBJ2-7 and V is TRBV5-5, with TRBD2 identical over 7 bases. V was pared by 2 bases and J by 2 bases, with 4 bases of the junction left unmatched. Per germline, CDR1 SGHKS and CDR2 YYEKEE (reference sequence). This CDR3 comprises 14 residues. Here the CDR3 reads CASSLGDYTYEQYF. The CDR3 coding sequence is TGTGCCAGCAGCTTAGGGGACTACACCTACGAGCAGTACTTC.

The rearrangement joins TRBV4-1 to TRBJ1-5; perhaps TRBD1 as D (6 bases). CDR3 length: 16 amino acids. V lost 0 bases, J lost 0 bases, and 9 bases lay in between. The germline gives CDR1 MGHRA, CDR2 YSYEKL. CDR3 protein: CASSQDVGHSNQPQHF. In DNA form, the CDR3 reads TGCGCCAGCAGCCAAGATGTGGGACATAGCAATCAGCCCCAGCATTTT.

The chain recombines TRBV6-6 with TRBJ2-5; 14 bases are a match to TRBD2. Germline V lookup: CDR1 MNHNY, CDR2 SVGAGI (reference sequence). V was clipped by 6 bases and J by 1 base; unmatched bases: 4. The CDR3 length is 16 residues. CDR3 in DNA: TGTGCCAGCAGCCTCGGGACTAGCGGGAGCCAAGAGACCCAGTACTTC. Its translation: CASSLGTSGSQETQYF.

The chain is built from TRBV7-2 and TRBJ1-1; 9 bases fit TRBD1. Per the germline V gene, CDR1 is SGHTA and CDR2 is FQGNSA. The V and J ends lost 4 bases and 2 bases, in that order; junction bases with no gene match: 8. The CDR3 contains 16 residues. CDR3 in amino acids: CASSSGTGRLNTEAFF. The CDR3 nucleotides are TGTGCCAGCAGCTCGGGGACAGGGAGACTAAACACTGAAGCTTTCTTT.

The chain combines TRBV5-5 with TRBJ2-3; a possible D gene is TRBD1 (5 bases). With 3 bases removed from V and 4 bases from J, the gap between germline ends came to 12 bases. The CDR3 extends over 14 amino acids. Germline CDR1 reads SGHKS; CDR2 reads YYEKEE (reference sequence). The CDR3 region has the DNA TGTGCCAGCAGCTGGCAGGGCCCTCCAGATACGCAGTATTTT. This encodes CASSWQGPPDTQYF.

The genes are TRBV19 and TRBJ1-2, with a weak D call TRBD1 (6 bases). Germline V CDR1 and CDR2: LNHDA, SQIVND (reference sequence). V was clipped by 2 bases and J by 3 bases, with 16 bases between them. The CDR3 length is 16 residues. The CDR3 coding sequence is TGTGCCAGTAGTATACGACAGGCACCCCACTACTATGGCTACACCTTC. Translated: CASSIRQAPHYYGYTF.

The chain recombines TRBV19 with TRBJ2-1; TRBD1 agrees at 9 bases. This CDR3 is 19 amino acids long. The germline gives CDR1 LNHDA, CDR2 SQIVND (reference sequence). Trimming removed 6 bases from V and 0 bases from J; junction bases left unmatched: 15. The CDR3 DNA reads as TGTGCCAGTAGCTCCACCGGACAGGGGCTTACGAGCTCCTACAATGAGCAGTTCTTC. Translated: CASSSTGQGLTSSYNEQFF.

This clone was seen only once. The CDR3 sequence is CASSLGQGPNTGELFF. Here the CDR3 DNA reads TGTGCCAGCAGCTTGGGGCAGGGGCCCAACACCGGGGAGCTGTTTTTT. The chain joins TRBV5-4 to TRBJ2-2; TRBD1 is a possible D gene (6 bases). Germline CDR1 reads SGHNT; CDR2 reads YYREEE (reference sequence). The CDR3 runs to 16 residues. V lost 0 bases to trimming and J lost 2 bases, with 11 bases between them.

The chain recombines TRBV19 with TRBJ1-2, with 7 bases matching TRBD1. V shed 3 bases and J 2 bases; nucleotides not matched to a gene: 9. The CDR3 sequence is 16 residues long. In germline, CDR1 is LNHDA, CDR2 SQIVND (reference sequence). The DNA of the CDR3 is TGTGCCAGTAGTATGTTCTATGCAGGGGGAAACTATGGCTACACCTTC. Translation: CASSMFYAGGNYGYTF.

The V call is TRBV9, the J call TRBJ1-6; TRBD1 matches 9 bases. This CDR3 spans 16 amino acids. Looked up from germline, CDR1 is SGDLS and CDR2 is YYNGEE. Trimming took 0 bases from V and 9 from J; bases not matched to a gene: 7. CDR3 in DNA: TGTGCCAGCAGCGTAGCCTCGGGACAGGGTACTTCACCCCTCCACTTT. This sequence encodes CASSVASGQGTSPLHF.

The gene calls are TRBV6-1 and TRBJ1-1; 9 positions match TRBD1. CDR1 and CDR2 (germline): MNHNS, SASEGT. The CDR3 is 15 residues long. V was pared by 5 bases and J by 4 bases, with 8 bases of the junction left unmatched. This chain's CDR3 is CASSPGQGRGTEAFF. For the CDR3, the DNA is TGTGCCAGCAGTCCCGGACAGGGGAGGGGCACTGAAGCTTTCTTT.

The chain couples TRBV12-5 to TRBJ1-1; D remains ambiguous. The V and J ends lost 0 bases and 4 bases respectively, with 9 bases between them. The CDR3 is 14 amino acids. Germline V gene lookup returns CDR1 LGHNT and CDR2 FRNRAP. CDR3 sequence (DNA): TGTGCTAGTGGTTTGGTTTGGAGTGGCACTGAAGCTTTCTTT. It translates to CASGLVWSGTEAFF.

The J gene is TRBJ2-3, the V gene TRBV30; tentative D call: TRBD2 (5 bases). The CDR3 is made up of 15 amino acids. The germline V gene encodes CDR1 GTSNPN and CDR2 SVGIG (reference sequence). Trimming took off 2 bases at V and 10 bases at J, with 22 bases between the two ends. The CDR3 nucleotides read TGTGCCTGGAGTCCCCAAGGAGGTCTCGTTGGGGCGCAGTATTTT. It specifies CAWSPQGGLVGAQYF.

This clone was seen a single time. The rearrangement links TRBV11-3 to TRBJ2-7; no clear D gene. Germline values: CDR1 SGHNT, CDR2 YENEEA. The CDR3 length is 14 residues. The germline V and J ends were trimmed by 0 bases and 0 bases, with 6 bases remaining between them. CDR3 DNA: TGTGCCAGCAGCTTAGATCCGAGCTCCTACGAGCAGTACTTC. Translating it yields CASSLDPSSYEQYF.

The V and J genes are TRBV7-4 and TRBJ1-2, with a possible D match to TRBD1 (5 bases). CDR3 size: 17 residues. The V gene lost 5 bases and the J gene lost 0 bases, with 19 bases spanning the gap. Per germline, CDR1 SGHVT and CDR2 SQSDAQ. CDR3 sequence reads: CASSPGKAGLANYGYTF. In DNA, the CDR3 is TGTGCCAGCAGCCCCGGGAAGGCGGGACTAGCTAACTATGGCTACACCTTC.